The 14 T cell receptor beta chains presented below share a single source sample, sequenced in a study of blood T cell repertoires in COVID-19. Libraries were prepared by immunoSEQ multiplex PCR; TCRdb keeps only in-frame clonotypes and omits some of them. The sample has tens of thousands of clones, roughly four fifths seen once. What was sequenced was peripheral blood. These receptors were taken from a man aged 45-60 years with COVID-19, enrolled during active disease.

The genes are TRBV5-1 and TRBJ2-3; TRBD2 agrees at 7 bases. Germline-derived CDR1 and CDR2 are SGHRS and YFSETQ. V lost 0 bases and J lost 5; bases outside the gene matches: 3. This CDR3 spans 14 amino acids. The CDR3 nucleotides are TGCGCCAGCAGCTTGGGGGACTACCTAGATACGCAGTATTTT. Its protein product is CASSLGDYLDTQYF.

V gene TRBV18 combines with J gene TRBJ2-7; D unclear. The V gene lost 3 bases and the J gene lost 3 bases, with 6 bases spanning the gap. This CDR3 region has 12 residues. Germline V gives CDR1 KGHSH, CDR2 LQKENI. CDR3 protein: CASSPRGYEQYF. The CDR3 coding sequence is TGTGCCAGCTCACCGAGAGGCTACGAGCAGTACTTC. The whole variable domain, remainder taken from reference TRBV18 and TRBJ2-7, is NAGVMQNPRHLVRRRGQEARLRCSPMKGHSHVYWYRQLPEEGLKFMVYLQKENIIDESGMPKERFSAEFPKEGPSILRIQQVVRGDSAAYFCASSPRGYEQYFGPGTRLTVT.

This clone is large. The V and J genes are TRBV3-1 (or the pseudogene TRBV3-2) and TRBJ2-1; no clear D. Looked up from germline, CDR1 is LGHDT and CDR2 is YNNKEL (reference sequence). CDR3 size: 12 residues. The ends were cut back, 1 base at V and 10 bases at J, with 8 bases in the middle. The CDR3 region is CASSQATFEQFF. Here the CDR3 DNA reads TGTGCCAGCAGCCAAGCTACTTTCGAGCAGTTCTTC.

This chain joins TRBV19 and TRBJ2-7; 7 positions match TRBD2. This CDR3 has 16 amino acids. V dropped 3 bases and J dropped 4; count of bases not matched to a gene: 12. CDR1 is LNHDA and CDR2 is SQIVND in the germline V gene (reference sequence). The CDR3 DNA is TGTGCCAGTAGTATTGAGAGCCAGCGGGGTTCTTACGAGCAGTACTTC. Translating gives CASSIESQRGSYEQYF.

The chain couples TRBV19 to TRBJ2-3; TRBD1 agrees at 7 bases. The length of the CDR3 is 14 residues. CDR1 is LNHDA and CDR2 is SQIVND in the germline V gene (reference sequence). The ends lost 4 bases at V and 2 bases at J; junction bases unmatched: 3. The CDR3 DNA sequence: TGTGCCAGTAGTAGGGGACAGAACACAGATACGCAGTATTTT. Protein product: CASSRGQNTDTQYF.

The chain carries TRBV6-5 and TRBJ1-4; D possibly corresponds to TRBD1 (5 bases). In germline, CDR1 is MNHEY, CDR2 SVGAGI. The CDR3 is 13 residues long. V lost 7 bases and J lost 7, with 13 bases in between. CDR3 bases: TGTGCCAGCATGGGGGGAACAGGTGAAAAACTGTTTTTT. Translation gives CASMGGTGEKLFF.

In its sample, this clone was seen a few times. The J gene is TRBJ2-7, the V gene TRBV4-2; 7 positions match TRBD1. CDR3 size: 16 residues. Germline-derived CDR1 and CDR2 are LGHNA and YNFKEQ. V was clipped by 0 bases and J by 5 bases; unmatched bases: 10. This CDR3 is CASSQDWDSSINEQYF. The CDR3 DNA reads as TGTGCCAGCAGCCAAGATTGGGACAGTTCGATCAACGAGCAGTACTTC.

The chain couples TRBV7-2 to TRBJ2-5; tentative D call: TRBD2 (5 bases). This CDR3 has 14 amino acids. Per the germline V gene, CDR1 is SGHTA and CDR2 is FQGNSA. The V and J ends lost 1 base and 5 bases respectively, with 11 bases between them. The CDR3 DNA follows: TGTGCCAGCAGCTTAGTGGCCCGCGGGGAGACCCAGTACTTC. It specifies CASSLVARGETQYF.

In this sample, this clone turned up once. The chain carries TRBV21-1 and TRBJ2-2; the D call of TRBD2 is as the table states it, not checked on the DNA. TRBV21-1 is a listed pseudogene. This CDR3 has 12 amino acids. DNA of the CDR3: TGTGCCAGCACCCCTCTAACCGGGGAGCTGTTTTTT. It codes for CASTPLTGELFF.

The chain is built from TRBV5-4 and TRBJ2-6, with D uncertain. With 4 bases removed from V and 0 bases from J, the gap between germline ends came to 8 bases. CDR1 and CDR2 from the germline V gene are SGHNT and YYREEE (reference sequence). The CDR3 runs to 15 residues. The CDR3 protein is CASSPTYSGANVLTF. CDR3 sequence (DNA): TGTGCCAGCAGCCCCACATACTCTGGGGCCAACGTCCTGACTTTC.

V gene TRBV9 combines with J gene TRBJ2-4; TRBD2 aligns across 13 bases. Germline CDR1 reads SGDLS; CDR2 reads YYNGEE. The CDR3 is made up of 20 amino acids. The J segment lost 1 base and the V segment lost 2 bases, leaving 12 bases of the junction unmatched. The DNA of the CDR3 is TGTGCCAGCAGCGTTGGGACTAGCGGGATGGAAGGGGTGGCCAAAAACATTCAGTACTTC. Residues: CASSVGTSGMEGVAKNIQYF. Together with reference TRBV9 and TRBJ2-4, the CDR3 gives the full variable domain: DSGVTQTPKHLITATGQRVTLRCSPRSGDLSVYWYQQSLDQGLQFLIQYYNGEERAKGNILERFSAQQFPDLHSELNLSSLELGDSALYFCASSVGTSGMEGVAKNIQYFGAGTRLSVL.

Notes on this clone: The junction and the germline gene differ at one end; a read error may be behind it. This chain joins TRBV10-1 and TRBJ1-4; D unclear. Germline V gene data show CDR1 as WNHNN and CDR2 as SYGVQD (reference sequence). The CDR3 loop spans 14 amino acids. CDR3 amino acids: CASRQLRNNKKLFF. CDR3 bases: TGCGCCAGCCGCCAACTAAGGAATAATAAAAAACTGTTTTTT.

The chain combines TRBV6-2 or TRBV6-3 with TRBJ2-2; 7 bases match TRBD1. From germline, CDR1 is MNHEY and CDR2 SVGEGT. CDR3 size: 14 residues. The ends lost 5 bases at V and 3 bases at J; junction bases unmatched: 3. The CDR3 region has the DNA TGTGCCAGCAGTCGAGGGACAGACACCGGGGAGCTGTTTTTT. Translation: CASSRGTDTGELFF.

The CDR3 DNA reads TGTGCCAGCAGTGGATCCCGTGGACAGACTTCACCCCTCCACTTT. This translates into CASSGSRGQTSPLHF. J is TRBJ1-6 and V is TRBV2, with D tentatively TRBD1 (6 bases). Germline-derived CDR1 and CDR2 are SNHLY and FYNNEI. The ends were cut back, 4 bases at V and 9 bases at J, with 16 bases in the middle. This CDR3 has 15 amino acids.